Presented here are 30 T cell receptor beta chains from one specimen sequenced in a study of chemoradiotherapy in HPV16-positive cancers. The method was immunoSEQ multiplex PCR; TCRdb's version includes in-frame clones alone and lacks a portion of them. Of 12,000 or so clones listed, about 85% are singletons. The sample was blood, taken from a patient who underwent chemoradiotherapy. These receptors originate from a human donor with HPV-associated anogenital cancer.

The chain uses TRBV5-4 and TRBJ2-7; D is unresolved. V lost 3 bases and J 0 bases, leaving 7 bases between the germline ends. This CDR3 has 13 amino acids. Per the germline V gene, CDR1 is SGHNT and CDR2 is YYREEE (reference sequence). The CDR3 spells CASSSGSSYEQYF. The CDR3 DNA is TGTGCCAGCAGCTCCGGATCCTCCTACGAGCAGTACTTC.

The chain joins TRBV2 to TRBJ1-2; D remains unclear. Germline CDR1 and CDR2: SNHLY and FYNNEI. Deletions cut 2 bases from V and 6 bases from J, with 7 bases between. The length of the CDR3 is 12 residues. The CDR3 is CASSEWINGYTF. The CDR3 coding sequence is TGTGCCAGCAGTGAATGGATTAATGGCTACACCTTC. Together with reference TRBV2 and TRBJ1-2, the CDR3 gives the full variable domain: EPEVTQTPSHQVTQMGQEVILRCVPISNHLYFYWYRQILGQKVEFLVSFYNNEISEKSEIFDDQFSVERPDGSNFTLKIRSTKLEDSAMYFCASSEWINGYTFGSGTRLTVV.

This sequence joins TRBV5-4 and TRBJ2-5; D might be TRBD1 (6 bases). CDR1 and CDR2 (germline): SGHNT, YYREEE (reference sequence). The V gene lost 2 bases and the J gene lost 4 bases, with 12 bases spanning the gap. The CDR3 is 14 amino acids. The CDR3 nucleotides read TGTGCCAGCAGCTTAACTGGGGGCGGAGAGACCCAGTACTTC. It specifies CASSLTGGGETQYF.

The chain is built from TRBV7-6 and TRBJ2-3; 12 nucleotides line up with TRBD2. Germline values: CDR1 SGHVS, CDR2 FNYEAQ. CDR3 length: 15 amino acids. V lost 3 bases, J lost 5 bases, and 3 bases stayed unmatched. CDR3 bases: TGTGCCAGCAGCTTGACTAGCGGGGGAAGAGATACGCAGTATTTT. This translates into CASSLTSGGRDTQYF.

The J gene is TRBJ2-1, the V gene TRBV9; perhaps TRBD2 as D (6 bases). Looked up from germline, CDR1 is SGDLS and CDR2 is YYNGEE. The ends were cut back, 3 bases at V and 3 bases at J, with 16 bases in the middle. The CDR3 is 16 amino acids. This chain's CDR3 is CASSEGVGGNYNEQFF. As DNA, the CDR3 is TGTGCCAGCAGCGAGGGCGTTGGCGGGAACTACAATGAGCAGTTCTTC.

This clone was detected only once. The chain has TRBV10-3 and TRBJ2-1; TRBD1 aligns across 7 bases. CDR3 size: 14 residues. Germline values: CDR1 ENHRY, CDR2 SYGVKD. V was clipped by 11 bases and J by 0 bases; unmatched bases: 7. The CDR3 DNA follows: TGTGCCTCAGGGGGACAGAGCTCCTACAATGAGCAGTTCTTC. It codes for CASGGQSSYNEQFF.

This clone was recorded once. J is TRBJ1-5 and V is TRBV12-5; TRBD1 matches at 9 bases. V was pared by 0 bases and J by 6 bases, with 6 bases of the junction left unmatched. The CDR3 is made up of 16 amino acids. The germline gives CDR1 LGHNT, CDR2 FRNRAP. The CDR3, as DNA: TGTGCTAGTGGTTTGGTATTTGGACAGGGGAGTCAGCCCCAGCATTTT. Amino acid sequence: CASGLVFGQGSQPQHF.

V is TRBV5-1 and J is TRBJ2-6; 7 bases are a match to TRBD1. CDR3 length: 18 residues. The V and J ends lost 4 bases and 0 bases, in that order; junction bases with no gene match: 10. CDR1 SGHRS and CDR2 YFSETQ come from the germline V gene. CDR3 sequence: CASSHTKTGSSGANVLTF. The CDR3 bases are TGCGCCAGCAGCCACACAAAGACAGGGTCCTCTGGGGCCAACGTCCTGACTTTC. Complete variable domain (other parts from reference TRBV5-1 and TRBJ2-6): KAGVTQTPRYLIKTRGQQVTLSCSPISGHRSVSWYQQTPGQGLQFLFEYFSETQRNKGNFPGRFSGRQFSNSRSEMNVSTLELGDSALYLCASSHTKTGSSGANVLTFGAGSRLTVL.

CDR3 sequence reads: CASRRPGLTTDTQYF. Here the CDR3 DNA reads TGTGCCAGCAGAAGACCGGGACTCACCACAGATACGCAGTATTTT. The V gene is TRBV11-2, the J gene TRBJ2-3; perhaps TRBD2 as D (6 bases). From germline, CDR1 is SGHAT and CDR2 FQNNGV. There are 15 residues in the CDR3. Trimming removed 6 bases at V and 2 bases at J, with 15 bases between.

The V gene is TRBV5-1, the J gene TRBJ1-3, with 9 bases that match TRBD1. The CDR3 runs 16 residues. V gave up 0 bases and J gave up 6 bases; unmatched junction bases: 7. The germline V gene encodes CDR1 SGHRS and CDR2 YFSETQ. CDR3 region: CASSLVMGQGENTIYF. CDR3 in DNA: TGCGCCAGCAGCTTGGTTATGGGACAGGGAGAAAACACCATATATTTT. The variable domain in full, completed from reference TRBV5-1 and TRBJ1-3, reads KAGVTQTPRYLIKTRGQQVTLSCSPISGHRSVSWYQQTPGQGLQFLFEYFSETQRNKGNFPGRFSGRQFSNSRSEMNVSTLELGDSALYLCASSLVMGQGENTIYFGEGSWLTVV.

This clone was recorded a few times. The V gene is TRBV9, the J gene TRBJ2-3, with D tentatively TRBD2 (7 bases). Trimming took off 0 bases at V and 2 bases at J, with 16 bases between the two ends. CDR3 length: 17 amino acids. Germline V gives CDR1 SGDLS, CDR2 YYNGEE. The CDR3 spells CASSVGITGGITDTQYF. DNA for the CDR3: TGTGCCAGCAGCGTAGGTATTACGGGGGGCATCACAGATACGCAGTATTTT. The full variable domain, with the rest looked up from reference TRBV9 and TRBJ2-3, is DSGVTQTPKHLITATGQRVTLRCSPRSGDLSVYWYQQSLDQGLQFLIQYYNGEERAKGNILERFSAQQFPDLHSELNLSSLELGDSALYFCASSVGITGGITDTQYFGPGTRLTVL.

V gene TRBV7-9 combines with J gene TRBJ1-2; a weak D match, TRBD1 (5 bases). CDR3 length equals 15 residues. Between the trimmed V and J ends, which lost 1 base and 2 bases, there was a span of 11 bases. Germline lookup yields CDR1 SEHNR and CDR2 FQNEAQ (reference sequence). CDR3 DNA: TGTGCCAGCAGCTTAGAAGGGGCAGGGAACTATGGCTACACCTTC. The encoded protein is CASSLEGAGNYGYTF.

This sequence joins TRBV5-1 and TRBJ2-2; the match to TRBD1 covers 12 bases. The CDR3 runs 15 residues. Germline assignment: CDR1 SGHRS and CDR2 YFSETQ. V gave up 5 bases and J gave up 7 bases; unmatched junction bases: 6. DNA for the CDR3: TGCGCCAGCAGGCCGGGACAGGGGGCAGTCGGGGAGCTGTTTTTT. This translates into CASRPGQGAVGELFF.

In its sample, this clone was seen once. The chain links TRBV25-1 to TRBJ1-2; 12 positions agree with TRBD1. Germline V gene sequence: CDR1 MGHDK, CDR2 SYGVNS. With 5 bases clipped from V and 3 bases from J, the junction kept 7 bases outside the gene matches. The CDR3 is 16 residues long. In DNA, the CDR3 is TGTGCCAGCAGTACGACCGGGACAGGGGGCGACTATGGCTACACCTTC. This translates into CASSTTGTGGDYGYTF.

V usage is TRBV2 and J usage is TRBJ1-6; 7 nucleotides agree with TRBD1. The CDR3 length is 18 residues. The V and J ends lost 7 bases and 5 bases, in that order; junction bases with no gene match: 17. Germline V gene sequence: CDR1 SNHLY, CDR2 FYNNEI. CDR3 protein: CASTAQDPRGANNSPLHF. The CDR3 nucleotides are TGTGCCAGCACAGCTCAGGACCCCAGGGGGGCGAATAATTCACCCCTCCACTTT.

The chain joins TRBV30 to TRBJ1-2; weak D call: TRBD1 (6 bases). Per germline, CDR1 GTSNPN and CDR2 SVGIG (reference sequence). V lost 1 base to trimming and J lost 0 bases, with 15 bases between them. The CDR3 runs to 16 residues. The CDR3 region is CAWSGRGRGSNYGYTF. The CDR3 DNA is TGTGCCTGGAGTGGAAGGGGGAGAGGCTCTAACTATGGCTACACCTTC.

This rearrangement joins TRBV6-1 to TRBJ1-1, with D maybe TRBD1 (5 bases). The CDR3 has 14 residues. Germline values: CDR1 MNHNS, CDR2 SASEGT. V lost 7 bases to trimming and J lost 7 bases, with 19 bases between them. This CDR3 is CASTHRDARDEAFF. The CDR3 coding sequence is TGTGCCAGCACCCACCGGGACGCTCGAGATGAAGCTTTCTTT.

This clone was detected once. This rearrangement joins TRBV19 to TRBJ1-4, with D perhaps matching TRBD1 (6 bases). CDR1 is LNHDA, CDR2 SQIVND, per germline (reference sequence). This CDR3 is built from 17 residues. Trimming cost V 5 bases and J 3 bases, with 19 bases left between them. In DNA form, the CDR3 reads TGTGCCAGTAGTTTCGGACAGCTAATTATTCCTAATGAAAAACTGTTTTTT. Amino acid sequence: CASSFGQLIIPNEKLFF.

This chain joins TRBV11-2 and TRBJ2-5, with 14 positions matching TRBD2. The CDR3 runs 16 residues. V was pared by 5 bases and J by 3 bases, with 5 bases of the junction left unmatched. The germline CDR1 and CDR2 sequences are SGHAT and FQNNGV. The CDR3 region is CASSRRTSGGKETQYF. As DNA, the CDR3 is TGTGCCAGCAGCCGAAGGACTAGCGGGGGGAAAGAGACCCAGTACTTC.

CDR3 in DNA: TGTGCCAGCAGCTTAGCAGCAGGGGGGGAAAAAGCTTTCTTT. Amino acid sequence: CASSLAAGGEKAFF. The rearrangement uses TRBV7-2 and TRBJ1-1, with TRBD1 identical over 7 bases. The V and J ends lost 0 bases and 9 bases, in that order; junction bases with no gene match: 7. The CDR3 has 14 amino acids. Per the germline V gene, CDR1 is SGHTA and CDR2 is FQGNSA.

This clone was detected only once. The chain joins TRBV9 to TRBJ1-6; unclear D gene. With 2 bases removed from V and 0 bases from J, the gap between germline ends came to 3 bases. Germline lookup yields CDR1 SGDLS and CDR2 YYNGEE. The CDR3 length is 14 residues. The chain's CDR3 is CASSVSSYNSPLHF. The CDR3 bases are TGTGCCAGCAGCGTCAGCTCCTATAATTCACCCCTCCACTTT.

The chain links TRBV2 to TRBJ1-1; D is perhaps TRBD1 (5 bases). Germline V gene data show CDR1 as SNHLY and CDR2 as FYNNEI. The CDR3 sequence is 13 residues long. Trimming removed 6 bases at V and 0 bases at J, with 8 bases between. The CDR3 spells CASSLGLNTEAFF. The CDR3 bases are TGTGCCAGCAGCCTGGGGCTGAACACTGAAGCTTTCTTT.

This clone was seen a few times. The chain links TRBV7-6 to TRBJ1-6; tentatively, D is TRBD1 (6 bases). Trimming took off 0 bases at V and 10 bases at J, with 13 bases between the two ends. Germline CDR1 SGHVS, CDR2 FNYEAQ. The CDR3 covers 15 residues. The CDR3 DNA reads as TGTGCCAGCAGCTTAGCATCGGGGGGCGGGTCACCCCTCCACTTT. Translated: CASSLASGGGSPLHF.

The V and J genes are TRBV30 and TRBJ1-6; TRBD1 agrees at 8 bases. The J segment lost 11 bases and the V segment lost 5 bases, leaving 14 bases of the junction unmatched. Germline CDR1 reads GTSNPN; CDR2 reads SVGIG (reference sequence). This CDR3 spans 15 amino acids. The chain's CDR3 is CAWCTTTGVWAPLHF. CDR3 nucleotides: TGTGCCTGGTGCACTACGACAGGGGTATGGGCACCCCTCCACTTT.

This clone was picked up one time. This CDR3 reads CASRRQDGGFDTQYF. CDR3 bases: TGCGCCAGCAGGCGGCAGGACGGGGGTTTCGATACGCAGTATTTT. The chain employs TRBV5-1 and TRBJ2-3, with D tentatively TRBD2 (6 bases). Trimming removed 5 bases at V and 6 bases at J, with 19 bases between. This CDR3 spans 15 amino acids. Germline-derived CDR1 and CDR2 are SGHRS and YFSETQ.

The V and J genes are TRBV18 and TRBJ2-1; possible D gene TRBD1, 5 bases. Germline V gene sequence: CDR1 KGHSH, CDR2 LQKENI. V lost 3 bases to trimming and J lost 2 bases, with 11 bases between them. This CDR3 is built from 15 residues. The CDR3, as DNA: TGTGCCAGCTCACCCGTTTCAGGGCCCTACAATGAGCAGTTCTTC. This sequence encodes CASSPVSGPYNEQFF. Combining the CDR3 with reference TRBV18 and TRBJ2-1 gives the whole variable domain NAGVMQNPRHLVRRRGQEARLRCSPMKGHSHVYWYRQLPEEGLKFMVYLQKENIIDESGMPKERFSAEFPKEGPSILRIQQVVRGDSAAYFCASSPVSGPYNEQFFGPGTRLTVL.

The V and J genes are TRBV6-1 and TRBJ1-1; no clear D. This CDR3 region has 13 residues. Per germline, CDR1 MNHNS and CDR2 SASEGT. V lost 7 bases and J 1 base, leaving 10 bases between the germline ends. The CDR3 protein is CASTLDGNTEAFF. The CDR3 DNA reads TGTGCCAGCACCCTTGACGGGAACACTGAAGCTTTCTTT.

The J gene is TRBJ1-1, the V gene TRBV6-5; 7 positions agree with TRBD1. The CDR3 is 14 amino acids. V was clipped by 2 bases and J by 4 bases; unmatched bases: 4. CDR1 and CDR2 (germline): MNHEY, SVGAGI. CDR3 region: CASSYDNRGTEAFF. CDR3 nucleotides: TGTGCCAGCAGTTACGATAACAGGGGCACTGAAGCTTTCTTT.

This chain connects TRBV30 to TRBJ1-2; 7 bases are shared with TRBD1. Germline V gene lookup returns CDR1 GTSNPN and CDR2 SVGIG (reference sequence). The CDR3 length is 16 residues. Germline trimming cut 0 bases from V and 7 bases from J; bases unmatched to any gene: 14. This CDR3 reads CAWSVGFRTGSGGYTF. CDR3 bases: TGTGCCTGGAGTGTAGGGTTTCGGACAGGTTCGGGTGGCTACACCTTC.

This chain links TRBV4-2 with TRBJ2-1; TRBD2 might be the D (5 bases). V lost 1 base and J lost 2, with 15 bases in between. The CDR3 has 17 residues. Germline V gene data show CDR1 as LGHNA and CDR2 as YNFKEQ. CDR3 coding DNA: TGTGCCAGCAGCCAAGCCCCAGGAGGTGGGGCCTACAATGAGCAGTTCTTC. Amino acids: CASSQAPGGGAYNEQFF.